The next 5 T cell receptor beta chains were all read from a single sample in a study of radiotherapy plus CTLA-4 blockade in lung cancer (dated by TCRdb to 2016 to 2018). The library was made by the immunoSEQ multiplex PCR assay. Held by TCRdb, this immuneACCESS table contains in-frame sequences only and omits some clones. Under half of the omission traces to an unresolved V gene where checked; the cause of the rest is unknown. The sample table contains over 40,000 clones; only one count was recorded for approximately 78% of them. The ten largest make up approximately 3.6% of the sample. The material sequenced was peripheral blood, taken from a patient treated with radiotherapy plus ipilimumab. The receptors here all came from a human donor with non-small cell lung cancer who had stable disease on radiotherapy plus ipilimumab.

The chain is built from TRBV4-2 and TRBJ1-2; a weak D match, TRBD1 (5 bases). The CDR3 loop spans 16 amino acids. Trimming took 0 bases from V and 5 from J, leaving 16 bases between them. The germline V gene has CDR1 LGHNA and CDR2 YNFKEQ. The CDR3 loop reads CASSQDGHRPGYGYTF. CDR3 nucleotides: TGTGCCAGCAGCCAAGATGGACACAGGCCCGGGTATGGCTACACCTTC.

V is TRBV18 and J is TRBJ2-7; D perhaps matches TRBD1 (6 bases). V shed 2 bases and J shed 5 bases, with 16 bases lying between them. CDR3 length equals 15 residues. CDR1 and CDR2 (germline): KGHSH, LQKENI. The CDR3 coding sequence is TGTGCCAGCTCACCAACAGGGCCCCTCGGGGACGAGCAGTACTTC. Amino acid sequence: CASSPTGPLGDEQYF.

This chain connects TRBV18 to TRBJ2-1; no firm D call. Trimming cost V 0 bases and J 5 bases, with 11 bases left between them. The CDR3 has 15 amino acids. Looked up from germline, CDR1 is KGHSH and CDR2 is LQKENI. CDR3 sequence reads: CASSPPSSANNEQFF. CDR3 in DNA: TGTGCCAGCTCACCACCGTCCAGCGCTAACAATGAGCAGTTCTTC.

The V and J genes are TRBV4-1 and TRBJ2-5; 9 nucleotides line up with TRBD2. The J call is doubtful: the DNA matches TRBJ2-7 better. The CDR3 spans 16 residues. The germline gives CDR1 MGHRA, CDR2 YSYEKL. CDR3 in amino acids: CASSQVAGGPIYEQYF. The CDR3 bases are TGCGCCAGCAGCCAAGTGGCGGGAGGGCCAATCTACGAGCAGTACTTC.

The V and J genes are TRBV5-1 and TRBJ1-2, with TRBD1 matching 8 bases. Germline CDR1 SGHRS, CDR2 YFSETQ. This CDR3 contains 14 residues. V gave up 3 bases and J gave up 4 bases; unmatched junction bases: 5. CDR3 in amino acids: CASSSRTGSYGYTF. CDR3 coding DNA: TGCGCCAGCAGCTCCCGGACAGGGAGCTATGGCTACACCTTC.